The rows below give T cell receptor beta chains drawn from one sample of a study of OX40 agonist ivuxolimab in advanced cancers. Produced via immunoSEQ multiplex PCR; TCRdb's table is partial and in-frame only. The repertoire consists of about 25,000 clones, with 80% to 90% occurring once and the leading ten covering roughly 42%. The specimen was CD4+ or CD8+ T cells sorted from blood, collected in a trial of the OX40 agonist ivuxolimab. Receptors originate from an adult with an advanced solid tumor such as melanoma, head and neck, liver or kidney cancer. Both conserved end residues are part of each CDR3. Fields, in order: J gene, V gene, D gene, CDR3 protein. A D gene is named only where the DNA matches it firmly.

j_gene: TRBJ2-1
v_gene: TRBV6-5
d_gene: NA
CDR3aa: CASSYSSDGINEQFF

j_gene: TRBJ1-4
v_gene: TRBV25-1
d_gene: NA
CDR3aa: CASSDSWQGTELFF

j_gene: TRBJ1-5
v_gene: TRBV5-5
d_gene: NA
CDR3aa: CASSLQGGNQPQHF

j_gene: TRBJ2-6
v_gene: TRBV5-4
d_gene: NA
CDR3aa: CASSLSFSAGEPSGANVLTF

j_gene: NA
v_gene: TRBV4-1
d_gene: NA
CDR3aa: CASSPALLAYEQYF

j_gene: TRBJ2-1
v_gene: TRBV4-1
d_gene: TRBD1
CDR3aa: CASSYGQDYNEQFF

j_gene: TRBJ2-1
v_gene: TRBV19
d_gene: TRBD2
CDR3aa: CASSPSSGGPNEQFF

j_gene: TRBJ2-1
v_gene: TRBV9
d_gene: TRBD1
CDR3aa: CASSVSGTGHEQFF

j_gene: TRBJ2-1
v_gene: TRBV5-6
d_gene: TRBD2
CDR3aa: CASSFSFSGVSYNEQFF

j_gene: TRBJ2-2
v_gene: TRBV9
d_gene: TRBD1
CDR3aa: CASSLRAGTGTGELFF

j_gene: TRBJ2-3
v_gene: TRBV4-1
d_gene: NA
CDR3aa: CASSQDEGNTQYF

j_gene: TRBJ1-2
v_gene: TRBV6-5
d_gene: NA
CDR3aa: CASSLWTVGGYTF

j_gene: TRBJ2-2
v_gene: TRBV12-5
d_gene: NA
CDR3aa: CASGFGQAGNTGELFF

j_gene: TRBJ1-1
v_gene: TRBV15
d_gene: NA
CDR3aa: CATSSDSPEAFF

j_gene: TRBJ2-7
v_gene: TRBV23-1
d_gene: NA
CDR3aa: CASSQSWTQNSYEQYF

j_gene: TRBJ2-1
v_gene: TRBV10-3
d_gene: TRBD2
CDR3aa: CAISDSGGSYNEQFF

j_gene: TRBJ2-2
v_gene: TRBV7-8
d_gene: TRBD2
CDR3aa: CASSLRLAGGPGDGELFF

j_gene: TRBJ2-7
v_gene: TRBV28
d_gene: TRBD1
CDR3aa: CASSSHRGAYEQYF

j_gene: TRBJ1-2
v_gene: TRBV6-5
d_gene: TRBD1
CDR3aa: CASSPGQPSIGYTF

j_gene: TRBJ2-7
v_gene: TRBV4-1
d_gene: NA
CDR3aa: CASSQGAAQSYEQYF

j_gene: TRBJ1-2
v_gene: TRBV4-1
d_gene: NA
CDR3aa: CASSQEWGAEDYGYTF

j_gene: TRBJ2-3
v_gene: TRBV27
d_gene: NA
CDR3aa: CASSPGQTGPDTQYF

j_gene: TRBJ2-3
v_gene: TRBV4-1
d_gene: TRBD1
CDR3aa: CASSQDPGQGIDTQYF

j_gene: TRBJ2-7
v_gene: TRBV4-1
d_gene: NA
CDR3aa: CASSPRDNPYEQYF

j_gene: TRBJ1-5
v_gene: TRBV19
d_gene: NA
CDR3aa: CASSPGGNQPQHF

j_gene: TRBJ1-1
v_gene: TRBV5-1
d_gene: TRBD1
CDR3aa: CASRRRGNDNTEAFF

j_gene: TRBJ1-3
v_gene: TRBV4-1
d_gene: TRBD1
CDR3aa: CASSHTDRGLGNTIYF

j_gene: TRBJ2-3
v_gene: TRBV27
d_gene: NA
CDR3aa: CASSSLPADTQYF

j_gene: TRBJ1-2
v_gene: TRBV15
d_gene: TRBD1
CDR3aa: CATSRPLGQGVGYTF

j_gene: TRBJ1-2
v_gene: TRBV29-1
d_gene: TRBD1
CDR3aa: CSGWTGNDYGYTF

j_gene: TRBJ2-7
v_gene: TRBV27
d_gene: NA
CDR3aa: CASSSLMGGHYEQYF

j_gene: TRBJ2-5
v_gene: TRBV10-2
d_gene: TRBD1
CDR3aa: CASSRDSEETQYF

j_gene: TRBJ1-1
v_gene: TRBV5-8
d_gene: NA
CDR3aa: CASSLGQGLGTEAFF

j_gene: TRBJ2-1
v_gene: TRBV5-6
d_gene: TRBD1
CDR3aa: CASSPPGQGSYNEQFF

j_gene: TRBJ1-2
v_gene: TRBV29-1
d_gene: NA
CDR3aa: CSVVTPGYGYTF

j_gene: TRBJ1-2
v_gene: TRBV4-1
d_gene: NA
CDR3aa: CASSQGGGTSANYGYTF

j_gene: TRBJ2-7
v_gene: TRBV11-2
d_gene: TRBD2
CDR3aa: CASSSGGVSYEQYF

j_gene: TRBJ2-7
v_gene: TRBV6-5
d_gene: TRBD1
CDR3aa: CASSPRTGSYEQYF

j_gene: TRBJ1-2
v_gene: TRBV9
d_gene: TRBD1
CDR3aa: CASSPRGGYYYGYTF

j_gene: TRBJ2-7
v_gene: TRBV4-1
d_gene: NA
CDR3aa: CASSPRSGPYEQYF

j_gene: TRBJ2-5
v_gene: TRBV2
d_gene: TRBD1
CDR3aa: CASKQSGGKETQYF

j_gene: TRBJ1-5
v_gene: TRBV5-1
d_gene: NA
CDR3aa: CASSLRGGDQPQHF

j_gene: TRBJ2-7
v_gene: TRBV27
d_gene: TRBD1
CDR3aa: CASSPRTGGNYEQYF